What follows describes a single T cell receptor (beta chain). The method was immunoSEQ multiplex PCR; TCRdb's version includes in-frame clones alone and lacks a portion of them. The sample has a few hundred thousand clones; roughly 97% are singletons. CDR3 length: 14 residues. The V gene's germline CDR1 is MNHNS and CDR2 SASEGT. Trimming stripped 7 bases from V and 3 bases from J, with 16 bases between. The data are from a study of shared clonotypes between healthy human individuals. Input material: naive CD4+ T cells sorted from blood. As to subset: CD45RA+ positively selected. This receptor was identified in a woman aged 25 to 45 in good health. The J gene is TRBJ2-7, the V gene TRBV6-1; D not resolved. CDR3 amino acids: CASTVVRSGYEQYF. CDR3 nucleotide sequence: TGTGCCAGCACCGTAGTCCGGAGTGGCTACGAGCAGTACTTC.